This T cell receptor beta chain stems from a study of OX40 agonist ivuxolimab in advanced cancers. Study-level background: Patients in the trial were receiving intravenous ivuxolimab every 2 weeks, at doses of 0.01 to 10 mg/kg.

Method: immunoSEQ multiplex PCR; TCRdb's copy keeps in-frame clones and lacks some. The table shows roughly 11,000 clones, with about 80% occurring only once. This TCR was sampled from an adult with an advanced solid tumor such as melanoma, head and neck, liver or kidney cancer. This specimen was CD4+ or CD8+ T cells sorted from blood, taken in a trial of the OX40 agonist ivuxolimab.

CDR3 sequence reads: CASSLDLSQETQYF. In DNA, the CDR3 is TGTGCCAGCAGCTTAGATCTGTCACAAGAGACCCAGTACTTC. The chain recombines TRBV7-9 with TRBJ2-5; D gene ambiguous. This CDR3 is 14 amino acids long. From germline, CDR1 is SEHNR and CDR2 FQNEAQ (reference sequence). Trimming shortened V by 1 base and J by 2 bases, and 8 bases separated the two germline ends.